This is a list of T cell receptor beta chains from one sample in a study of T cell changes during pregnancy in multiple sclerosis. Repertoires were generated with immunoSEQ multiplex PCR, while TCRdb's copy carries only in-frame clones and drops some. Among about 53,000 clones, 85% to 95% were seen once, and the ten largest hold around 0.48%. Source: CD4+ T cells from peripheral blood mononuclear cells, taken in the third trimester of pregnancy. The receptors were gathered from a female donor with multiple sclerosis, enrolled in a pregnancy study. Each CDR3 is given with its conserved first and last residue. Fields, in order: D gene, CDR3 length, V gene, J gene, clone size, CDR3 protein, CDR3 DNA. A D gene is named only where the DNA matches it firmly. The listing skips clone size in some rows; elsewhere it reads once, few, many or a size class.

TRBD2	15	TRBV19	TRBJ2-1	once	CASSKPGTTHNEQFF	TGTGCCAGTAGTAAACCCGGGACTACACACAATGAGCAGTTCTTC
TRBD2	15	TRBV5-8	TRBJ2-5	-	CASSPGLAGKETQYF	TGTGCCAGCAGCCCTGGACTAGCGGGGAAAGAGACCCAGTACTTC
-	14	TRBV7-9	TRBJ1-1	-	CASTLEGEVTEAFF	TGTGCCAGCACCCTAGAGGGGGAAGTTACTGAAGCTTTCTTT
TRBD2	12	TRBV6-1	TRBJ2-1	-	CASSDSGGEQFF	TGTGCCAGCAGTGACAGCGGGGGGGAGCAGTTCTTC
TRBD1	16	TRBV2	TRBJ1-2	-	CASRVDRVGGNYGYTF	TGTGCCAGCAGGGTAGACAGGGTCGGAGGTAACTATGGCTACACCTTC
TRBD1	15	TRBV5-1	TRBJ2-5	-	CASREAGGADETQYF	TGCGCCAGCAGGGAAGCAGGGGGCGCGGACGAGACCCAGTACTTC
TRBD1	13	TRBV5-1	TRBJ1-3	-	CASSDRVGNTIYF	TGCGCCAGCAGCGACAGGGTCGGAAACACCATATATTTT
TRBD1	14	TRBV6-6	TRBJ1-4	-	CASSYSGGGEKLFF	TGTGCCAGCAGTTACTCAGGGGGCGGTGAAAAACTGTTTTTT
TRBD1	15	TRBV27	TRBJ1-1	-	CASSFQGGRQGEAFF	TGTGCCAGCAGTTTTCAGGGGGGCCGCCAGGGTGAAGCTTTCTTT
TRBD1	15	TRBV5-1	TRBJ1-5	once	CASSLTGGVSQPQHF	TGCGCCAGCAGCTTGACAGGGGGTGTCAGCCAGCCCCAGCATTTT
TRBD1	17	TRBV11-2	TRBJ2-7	-	CASSLELPGQGSYEQYF	TGTGCCAGCAGCTTAGAGCTGCCGGGACAGGGCTCCTACGAGCAGTACTTC
-	14	TRBV9	TRBJ1-2	-	CASSADISNYGYTF	TGTGCCAGCAGCGCTGACATATCTAACTATGGCTACACCTTC
-	16	TRBV5-1	TRBJ2-7	once	CASSLDPGPPSYEQYF	TGCGCCAGCAGCTTGGATCCGGGTCCCCCGTCCTACGAGCAGTACTTC
-	15	TRBV7-2	TRBJ2-7	-	CASSLDVVRAYEQYF	TGTGCCAGCAGCTTAGACGTCGTCAGGGCCTACGAGCAGTACTTC
-	15	TRBV19	TRBJ1-6	-	CASTPRAIGASPLHF	TGTGCCAGTACTCCGAGGGCAATTGGTGCTTCACCCCTCCACTTT
TRBD1	14	TRBV30	TRBJ2-2	-	CAWSGGNRGMELFF	TGTGCCTGGAGTGGTGGTAACAGGGGGATGGAGCTGTTTTTT